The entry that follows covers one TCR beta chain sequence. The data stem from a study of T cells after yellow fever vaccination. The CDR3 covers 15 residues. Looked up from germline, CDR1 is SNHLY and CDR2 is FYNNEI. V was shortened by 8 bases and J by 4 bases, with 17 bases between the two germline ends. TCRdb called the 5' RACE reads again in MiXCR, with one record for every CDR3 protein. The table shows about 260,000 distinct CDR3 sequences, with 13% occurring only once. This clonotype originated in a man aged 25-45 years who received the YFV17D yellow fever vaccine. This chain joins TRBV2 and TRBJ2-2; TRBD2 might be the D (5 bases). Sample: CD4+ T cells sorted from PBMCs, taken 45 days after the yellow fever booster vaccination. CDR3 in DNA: TGTGCCAGCGTACTCGCCCGGACTGCCACCGGGGAGCTGTTTTTT. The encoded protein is CASVLARTATGELFF.